Sequencing of this T cell receptor beta chain was carried out in a study of a mutant IDH1 vaccine in newly diagnosed glioma. Overall study context: Treatment recipients were approximately 62% male and around 40% female, and their mean age was roughly 44 years.

Using immunoSEQ multiplex PCR, the repertoire was profiled, and TCRdb retains in-frame clones only, with some absent. The sample has 50,000 to 75,000 clones, 65% to 75% seen once. About this clone itself: Its target is unknown.

The time point is: week 35, safety follow-up. Every vaccine dose comprised 300 ug of mutant IDH1 20-mer peptide plus topical imiquimod. CDR1 and CDR2 (germline): MNHNS, SASEGT. J gave up 7 bases and V 11 bases, and 9 bases lay outside the gene matches. CDR3 length equals 13 residues. The genes are TRBV6-1 and TRBJ2-4, with 9 bases aligning to TRBD1. The input for sequencing was PBMCs, taken from a glioma patient whose treatment included an IDH1 peptide vaccine. The TCR sequence derives from a man between 50 and 59 years old with glioma. CDR3 amino acids: CAGGTGWRNIQYF. CDR3 sequence (DNA): TGTGCCGGCGGGACAGGGTGGAGGAACATTCAGTACTTC.